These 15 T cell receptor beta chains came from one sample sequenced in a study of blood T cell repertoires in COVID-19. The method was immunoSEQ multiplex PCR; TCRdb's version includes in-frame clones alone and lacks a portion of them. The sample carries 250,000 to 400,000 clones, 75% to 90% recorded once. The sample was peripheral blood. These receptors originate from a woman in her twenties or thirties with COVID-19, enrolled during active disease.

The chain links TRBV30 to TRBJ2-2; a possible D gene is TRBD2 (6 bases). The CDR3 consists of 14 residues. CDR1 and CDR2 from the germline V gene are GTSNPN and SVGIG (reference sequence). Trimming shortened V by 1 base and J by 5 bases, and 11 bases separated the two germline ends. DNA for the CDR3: TGTGCCTGGAGTGGGGCGGGGCGGACCGGGGAGCTGTTTTTT. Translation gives CAWSGAGRTGELFF. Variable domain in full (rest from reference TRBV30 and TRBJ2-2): SQTIHQWPATLVQPVGSPLSLECTVEGTSNPNLYWYRQAAGRGLQLLFYSVGIGQISSEVPQNLSASRPQDRQFILSSKKLLLSDSGFYLCAWSGAGRTGELFFGEGSRLTVL.

In nucleotides, the CDR3 is TGTGCCACCAGCAGAGAGACAGGGAGCTCCTACGAGCAGTACTTC. Protein sequence: CATSRETGSSYEQYF. The chain has TRBV15 and TRBJ2-7; 7 bases agree with TRBD1. The CDR3 runs 15 residues. Trimming cost V 0 bases and J 0 bases; bases outside gene matches: 2. From germline, CDR1 is LNHNV and CDR2 YYDKDF (reference sequence).

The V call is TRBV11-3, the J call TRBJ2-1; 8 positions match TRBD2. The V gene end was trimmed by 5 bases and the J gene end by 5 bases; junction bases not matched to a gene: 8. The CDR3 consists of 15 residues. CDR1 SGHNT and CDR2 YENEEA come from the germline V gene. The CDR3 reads CASSRHSGADNEQFF. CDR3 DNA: TGTGCCAGCAGCCGGCATAGCGGGGCCGACAATGAGCAGTTCTTC.

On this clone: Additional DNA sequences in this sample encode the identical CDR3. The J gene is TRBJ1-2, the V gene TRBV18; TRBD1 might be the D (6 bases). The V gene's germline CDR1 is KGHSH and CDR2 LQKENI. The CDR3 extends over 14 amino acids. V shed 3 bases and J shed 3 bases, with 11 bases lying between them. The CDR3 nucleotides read TGTGCCAGCTCACCCTCCGGACAGTACTATGGCTACACCTTC. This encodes CASSPSGQYYGYTF.

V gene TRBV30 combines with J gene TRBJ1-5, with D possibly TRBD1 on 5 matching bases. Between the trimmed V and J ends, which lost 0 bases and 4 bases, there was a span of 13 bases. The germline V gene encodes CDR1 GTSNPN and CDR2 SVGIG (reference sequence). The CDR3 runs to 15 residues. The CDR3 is CAWSVSGGWNQPQHF. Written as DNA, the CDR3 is TGTGCCTGGAGTGTAAGCGGGGGATGGAATCAGCCCCAGCATTTT.

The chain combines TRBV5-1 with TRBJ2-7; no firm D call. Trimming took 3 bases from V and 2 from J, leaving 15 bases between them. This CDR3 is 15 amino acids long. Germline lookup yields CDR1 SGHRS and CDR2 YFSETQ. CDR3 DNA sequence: TGCGCCAGCAGCTCCGACTCCGCCCGAACCTACGAGCAGTACTTC. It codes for CASSSDSARTYEQYF.

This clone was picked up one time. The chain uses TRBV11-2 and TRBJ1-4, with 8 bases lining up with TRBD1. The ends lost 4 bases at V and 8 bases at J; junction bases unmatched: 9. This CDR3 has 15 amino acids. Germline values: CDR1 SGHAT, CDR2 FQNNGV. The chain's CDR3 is CASSSTAGGYEKLFF. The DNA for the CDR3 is TGTGCCAGCAGCTCCACCGCAGGGGGCTACGAAAAACTGTTTTTT.

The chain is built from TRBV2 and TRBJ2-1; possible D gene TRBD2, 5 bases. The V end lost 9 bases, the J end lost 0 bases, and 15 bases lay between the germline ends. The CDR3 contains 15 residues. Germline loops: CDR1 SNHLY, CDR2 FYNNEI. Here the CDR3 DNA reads TGTGCCAGTGCCCCCCCGGGGAGCTCCTACAATGAGCAGTTCTTC. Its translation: CASAPPGSSYNEQFF.

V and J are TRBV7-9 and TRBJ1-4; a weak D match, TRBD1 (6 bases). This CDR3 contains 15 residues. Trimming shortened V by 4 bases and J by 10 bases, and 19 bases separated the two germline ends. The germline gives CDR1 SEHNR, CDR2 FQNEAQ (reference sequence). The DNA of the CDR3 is TGTGCCAGCAGCTCAGCAACAGGGTCGGAAGGAAAACTGTTTTTT. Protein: CASSSATGSEGKLFF.

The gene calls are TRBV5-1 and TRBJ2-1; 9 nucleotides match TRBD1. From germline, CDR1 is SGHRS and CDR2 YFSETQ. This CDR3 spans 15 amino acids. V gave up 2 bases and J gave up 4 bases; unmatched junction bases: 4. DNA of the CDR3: TGCGCCAGCAGCTTACAAGGACAGGGGTACAATGAGCAGTTCTTC. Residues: CASSLQGQGYNEQFF. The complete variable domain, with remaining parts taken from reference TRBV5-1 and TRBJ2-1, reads KAGVTQTPRYLIKTRGQQVTLSCSPISGHRSVSWYQQTPGQGLQFLFEYFSETQRNKGNFPGRFSGRQFSNSRSEMNVSTLELGDSALYLCASSLQGQGYNEQFFGPGTRLTVL.

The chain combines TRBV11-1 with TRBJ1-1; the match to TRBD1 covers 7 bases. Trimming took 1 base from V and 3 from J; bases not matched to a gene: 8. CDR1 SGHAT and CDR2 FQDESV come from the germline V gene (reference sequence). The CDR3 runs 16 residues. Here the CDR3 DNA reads TGTGCCAGCAGCTTAGGGTTCGGCAGGGGGGACACTGAAGCTTTCTTT. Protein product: CASSLGFGRGDTEAFF. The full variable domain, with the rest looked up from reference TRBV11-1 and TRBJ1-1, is EAEVAQSPRYKITEKSQAVAFWCDPISGHATLYWYRQILGQGPELLVQFQDESVVDDSQLPKDRFSAERLKGVDSTLKIQPAELGDSAMYLCASSLGFGRGDTEAFFGQGTRLTVV.

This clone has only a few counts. This CDR3 is CASRISMNTEAFF. The CDR3, as DNA: TGCGCCAGCAGGATATCTATGAACACTGAAGCTTTCTTT. The V call is TRBV5-1, the J call TRBJ1-1; the D is unclear. V was shortened by 5 bases and J by 0 bases, with 8 bases between the two germline ends. This CDR3 is 13 amino acids long. Germline CDR1 is SGHRS and CDR2 is YFSETQ.

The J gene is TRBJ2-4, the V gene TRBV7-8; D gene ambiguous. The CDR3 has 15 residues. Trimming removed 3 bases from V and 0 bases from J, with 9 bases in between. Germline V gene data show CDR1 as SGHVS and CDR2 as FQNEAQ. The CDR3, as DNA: TGTGCCAGCAGCTTTGGCGGCCTAGCCAAAAACATTCAGTACTTC. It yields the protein CASSFGGLAKNIQYF. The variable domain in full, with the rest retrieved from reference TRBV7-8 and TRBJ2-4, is GAGVSQSPRYKVAKRGQDVALRCDPISGHVSLFWYQQALGQGPEFLTYFQNEAQLDKSGLPSDRFFAERPEGSVSTLKIQRTQQEDSAVYLCASSFGGLAKNIQYFGAGTRLSVL.

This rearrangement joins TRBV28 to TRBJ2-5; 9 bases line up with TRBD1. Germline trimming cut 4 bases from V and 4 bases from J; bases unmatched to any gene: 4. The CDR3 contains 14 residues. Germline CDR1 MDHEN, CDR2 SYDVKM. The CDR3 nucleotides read TGTGCCAGCAGTTCTCGACAGGGGGTAGAGACCCAGTACTTC. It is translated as CASSSRQGVETQYF. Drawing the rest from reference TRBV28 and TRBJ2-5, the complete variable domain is DVKVTQSSRYLVKRTGEKVFLECVQDMDHENMFWYRQDPGLGLRLIYFSYDVKMKEKGDIPEGYSVSREKKERFSLILESASTNQTSMYLCASSSRQGVETQYFGPGTRLLVL.

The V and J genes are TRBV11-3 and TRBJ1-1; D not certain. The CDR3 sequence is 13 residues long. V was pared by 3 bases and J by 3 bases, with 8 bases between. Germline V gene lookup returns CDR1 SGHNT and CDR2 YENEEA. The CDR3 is CASSFRSYTEAFF. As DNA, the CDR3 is TGTGCCAGCAGCTTTAGGAGTTACACTGAAGCTTTCTTT.